The 14 T cell receptor beta chains given below trace back to one sample, sequenced in a study of shared clonotypes between healthy human individuals. The repertoire was sequenced with immunoSEQ multiplex PCR; TCRdb's copy has only in-frame clones and lacks some. The sample records 760,000 or so clones, about 96% being singletons. CD8 cells regarded as naive lacked CD45RO, were positively chosen for CCR7, and omitted terminally differentiated effector memory CD45RA+ cells. The sample was naive CD8+ T cells sorted from blood. The receptor source for this set is a man aged 25 to 45 in good health.

The V call is TRBV4-1, the J call TRBJ2-1; D is possibly TRBD2 (5 bases). V shed 0 bases and J shed 13 bases, with 22 bases lying between them. The CDR3 extends over 16 amino acids. Per the germline V gene, CDR1 is MGHRA and CDR2 is YSYEKL. The CDR3 DNA sequence: TGCGCCAGCAGCCAAGAAGGGCCTAGCAGCACACAGAACCAGTTCTTC. This translates into CASSQEGPSSTQNQFF.

The chain combines TRBV28 with TRBJ1-5; 7 bases are shared with TRBD1. The V and J ends lost 4 bases and 7 bases, in that order; junction bases with no gene match: 10. The CDR3 consists of 15 residues. Looked up from germline, CDR1 is MDHEN and CDR2 is SYDVKM. The CDR3 loop reads CASSYLTGPNQPQHF. The DNA for the CDR3 is TGTGCCAGCAGTTACTTGACAGGGCCAAACCAGCCCCAGCATTTT.

In its sample, this clone was seen once. This rearrangement joins TRBV5-1 to TRBJ2-7; no reliable D call. Germline CDR1 SGHRS, CDR2 YFSETQ. V was shortened by 4 bases and J by 2 bases, with 13 bases between the two germline ends. This CDR3 comprises 14 residues. This chain's CDR3 is CASSAEVGPYEQYF. CDR3 DNA: TGCGCCAGCAGCGCGGAAGTTGGGCCCTACGAGCAGTACTTC.

J is TRBJ2-7 and V is TRBV7-8; 8 bases line up with TRBD2. This CDR3 is 14 amino acids long. Germline V gene data show CDR1 as SGHVS and CDR2 as FQNEAQ. V dropped 1 base and J dropped 5; count of bases not matched to a gene: 4. The CDR3 DNA is TGTGCCAGCAGCTTAGTGGTTAGCGGGGACGAGCAGTACTTC. Translated: CASSLVVSGDEQYF.

The rearrangement joins TRBV14 to TRBJ2-1; perhaps TRBD2 as D (6 bases). Germline V gives CDR1 SGHDN, CDR2 FVKESK. This CDR3 contains 16 residues. Trimming took 1 base from V and 4 from J, leaving 14 bases between them. The DNA for the CDR3 is TGTGCCAGCAGCCAAGTGGCCGGGAGTTATTACAATGAGCAGTTCTTC. This encodes CASSQVAGSYYNEQFF. The full variable domain, with the rest looked up from reference TRBV14 and TRBJ2-1, is EAGVTQFPSHSVIEKGQTVTLRCDPISGHDNLYWYRRVMGKEIKFLLHFVKESKQDESGMPNNRFLAERTGGTYSTLKVQPAELEDSGVYFCASSQVAGSYYNEQFFGPGTRLTVL.

The chain carries TRBV7-9 and TRBJ2-7; the D call may be TRBD1 or TRBD2 (5 bases each). V lost 4 bases to trimming and J lost 7 bases, with 14 bases between them. Germline V CDR1 and CDR2: SEHNR, FQNEAQ (reference sequence). The CDR3 is 13 amino acids. CDR3 sequence: CASSWDDSREQYF. CDR3 bases: TGTGCCAGCAGCTGGGACGACAGCCGGGAGCAGTACTTC.

The gene calls are TRBV6-5 and TRBJ2-7; no clear D gene. CDR1 and CDR2 from the germline V gene are MNHEY and SVGAGI. V lost 4 bases to trimming and J lost 3 bases, with 7 bases between them. The CDR3 has 12 residues. The CDR3 loop is CASSSDGYEQYF. The CDR3 coding sequence is TGTGCCAGCAGTTCTGACGGCTACGAGCAGTACTTC.

The chain has TRBV7-9 and TRBJ2-7; 7 bases map to TRBD2. This CDR3 is built from 15 residues. V lost 4 bases and J lost 0; bases outside the gene matches: 6. Germline V gives CDR1 SEHNR, CDR2 FQNEAQ (reference sequence). The CDR3 DNA follows: TGTGCCAGCAGCTCCCCACTAGCGTCCTCCTACGAGCAGTACTTC. Translation gives CASSSPLASSYEQYF.

The chain links TRBV7-9 to TRBJ2-7; TRBD1 aligns across 8 bases. V lost 4 bases and J lost 2; bases outside the gene matches: 7. Germline V gene lookup returns CDR1 SEHNR and CDR2 FQNEAQ (reference sequence). The CDR3 is 15 residues long. CDR3 protein: CASSSGRGRPYEQYF. CDR3 coding DNA: TGTGCCAGCAGCTCGGGCAGGGGGCGGCCCTACGAGCAGTACTTC.

The chain recombines TRBV4-2 with TRBJ2-2, with 10 bases matching TRBD2. The V and J ends lost 5 bases and 6 bases, in that order; junction bases with no gene match: 18. CDR3 size: 19 residues. CDR1 is LGHNA, CDR2 YNFKEQ, per germline. The CDR3 sequence: CASSRDGTSATKRAGELFF. The CDR3 nucleotides read TGTGCCAGCAGCAGAGATGGGACTAGCGCAACTAAGAGGGCCGGGGAGCTGTTTTTT.

The gene calls are TRBV7-9 and TRBJ2-5; D not certain. The CDR3 length is 14 residues. V lost 6 bases to trimming and J lost 2 bases, with 13 bases between them. From germline, CDR1 is SEHNR and CDR2 FQNEAQ (reference sequence). CDR3 DNA: TGTGCCAGCAGTGGGCCCCGGCAGCAAGAGACCCAGTACTTC. Protein sequence: CASSGPRQQETQYF. The whole variable domain, filled in from reference TRBV7-9 and TRBJ2-5, reads DTGVSQNPRHKITKRGQNVTFRCDPISEHNRLYWYRQTLGQGPEFLTYFQNEAQLEKSRLLSDRFSAERPKGSFSTLEIQRTEQGDSAMYLCASSGPRQQETQYFGPGTRLLVL.

This clone was counted a single time. The chain employs TRBV4-3 and TRBJ2-7, with D possibly TRBD2 on 6 matching bases. Trimming left V 0 bases short and J 0 bases short, with 12 bases between. Germline-derived CDR1 and CDR2 are LGHNA and YSLEER. There are 16 residues in the CDR3. CDR3 coding DNA: TGCGCCAGCAGCCAAGAACGGTCCGGGAGCTCCTACGAGCAGTACTTC. Translating gives CASSQERSGSSYEQYF.

A single count supports this clone. V is TRBV28 and J is TRBJ1-2; no clear D. The germline gives CDR1 MDHEN, CDR2 SYDVKM. The V gene lost 6 bases and the J gene lost 6 bases, with 20 bases spanning the gap. This CDR3 comprises 15 residues. CDR3 residues: CASSQVRGLQDGYTF. CDR3 DNA: TGTGCCAGCAGCCAGGTCCGCGGTCTTCAAGATGGCTACACCTTC.

This clone showed up just once. The genes are TRBV6-1 and TRBJ2-7; D possibly corresponds to TRBD1 (5 bases). CDR3 length equals 15 residues. Trimming pared 6 bases from V and 0 bases from J, leaving 15 bases between. CDR1 is MNHNS, CDR2 SASEGT, per germline. The CDR3 DNA reads TGTGCCAGCAGCGGATGGGGCGGTAGCTCCTACGAGCAGTACTTC. Amino acids: CASSGWGGSSYEQYF.